Presented here are 25 T cell receptor beta chains from one specimen sequenced in a study of T-cell memory formation after mild COVID-19. TCRdb re-called the 5' RACE reads through MiXCR, storing one row per CDR3 protein. The sample includes approximately 350,000 distinct CDR3 sequences, approximately 27% of them seen just once. Sequenced material: PBMCs or a T cell subset sorted from them (not recorded which). These receptor sequences come from an adult woman who had mild COVID-19 (a few samples of this study predate the infection). Cell type and time point are not known.

This clonotype occurred many times. DNA of the CDR3: TGTGCCACCAGTGATCCGTGGCGGAACAGGGGTGATCAGCCCCAGCATTTT. Residues: CATSDPWRNRGDQPQHF. The rearrangement uses TRBV24-1 and TRBJ1-5; 7 bases are shared with TRBD1. The CDR3 covers 17 residues. With 3 bases clipped from V and 5 bases from J, the junction kept 12 bases outside the gene matches. Germline CDR1 reads KGHDR; CDR2 reads SFDVKD.

The chain couples TRBV6-6 to TRBJ2-3, with D hard to call. V lost 1 base and J lost 2, with 10 bases in between. This CDR3 spans 15 amino acids. CDR1 and CDR2 from the germline V gene are MNHNY and SVGAGI (reference sequence). CDR3 in amino acids: CASSYFGRNTDTQYF. The DNA for the CDR3 is TGTGCCAGCAGTTACTTTGGACGGAACACAGATACGCAGTATTTT.

This clonotype was recorded once. V and J are TRBV20-1 and TRBJ2-7, with a weak D call TRBD1 (5 bases). The length of the CDR3 is 14 residues. Per the germline V gene, CDR1 is DFQATT and CDR2 is SNEGSKA (reference sequence). CDR3 sequence: CGVAQTDELYEQYF. The DNA of the CDR3 is TGCGGTGTGGCCCAGACAGACGAACTTTACGAGCAGTACTTC.

CDR3 protein: CASSARTGMGSPLHF. The CDR3 region has the DNA TGCGCCAGCAGCGCCCGGACAGGGATGGGTTCACCCCTCCACTTT. The chain links TRBV5-1 to TRBJ1-6; 8 positions match TRBD1. V lost 4 bases, J lost 9 bases, and 9 bases stayed unmatched. The V gene's germline CDR1 is SGHRS and CDR2 YFSETQ. CDR3 length: 15 amino acids.

This clonotype has only a few counts. The V gene is TRBV4-3, the J gene TRBJ2-7; D gene unclear. This CDR3 spans 11 amino acids. The V gene's germline CDR1 is LGHNA and CDR2 YSLEER. V lost 7 bases, J lost 2 bases, and 6 bases lay in between. The CDR3 loop is CASTPAYEQYF. CDR3 bases: TGCGCCAGCACGCCCGCCTACGAGCAGTACTTC.

The sample holds a few counts of this clonotype. V usage is TRBV20-1 and J usage is TRBJ2-1; 16 bases match TRBD2. The V segment lost 3 bases and the J segment 6 bases; nucleotides outside the gene matches: 5. In germline, CDR1 is DFQATT, CDR2 SNEGSKA (reference sequence). CDR3 length: 16 residues. The chain's CDR3 is CSARVGTSGRGNEQFF. As DNA, the CDR3 is TGCAGTGCTAGGGTCGGGACTAGCGGGAGGGGCAATGAGCAGTTCTTC.

The chain combines TRBV25-1 with TRBJ2-2, with D unresolved. With 6 bases removed from V and 8 bases from J, the gap between germline ends came to 10 bases. Germline values: CDR1 MGHDK, CDR2 SYGVNS. The CDR3 runs 12 residues. The CDR3 DNA reads TGTGCCAGCAGGACCAGTGGGGGGGAGCTGTTTTTT. Translating gives CASRTSGGELFF. Together with reference TRBV25-1 and TRBJ2-2, the CDR3 gives the full variable domain: EADIYQTPRYLVIGTGKKITLECSQTMGHDKMYWYQQDPGMELHLIHYSYGVNSTEKGDLSSESTVSRIRTEHFPLTLESARPSHTSQYLCASRTSGGELFFGEGSRLTVL.

This clonotype turned up a few times. V and J are TRBV6-2 or TRBV6-3 and TRBJ1-5; D is perhaps TRBD1 (5 bases). The CDR3 totals 18 residues. CDR1 is MNHEY, CDR2 SVGEGT, per germline. V was pared by 0 bases and J by 4 bases, with 19 bases between. CDR3 residues: CASSYSVSGAERNQPQHF. Written as DNA, the CDR3 is TGTGCCAGCAGTTACTCGGTCTCCGGGGCAGAGCGTAATCAGCCCCAGCATTTT.

This sequence joins TRBV7-9 and TRBJ1-1; D unresolved. V lost 8 bases and J lost 3, with 13 bases in between. Germline values: CDR1 SEHNR, CDR2 FQNEAQ (reference sequence). This CDR3 spans 13 amino acids. The CDR3 DNA is TGTGCCAGCCTCACTGAGGGTGACACTGAAGCTTTCTTT. Translation: CASLTEGDTEAFF.

This clonotype was seen more than once but under ten times. The chain carries TRBV25-1 and TRBJ2-1; 7 bases are shared with TRBD2. Trimming removed 8 bases from V and 7 bases from J; junction bases left unmatched: 11. Germline CDR1 is MGHDK and CDR2 is SYGVNS. This CDR3 has 14 residues. The CDR3 region has the DNA TGTGCCAGCGCCAGAGCGGGATCAGGTAATGAGCAGTTCTTC. Its translation: CASARAGSGNEQFF.

This chain connects TRBV5-1 to TRBJ2-3; D gene uncertain. The ends were cut back, 0 bases at V and 6 bases at J, with 14 bases in the middle. The CDR3 loop spans 15 amino acids. Germline V lookup: CDR1 SGHRS, CDR2 YFSETQ. The CDR3 DNA reads as TGCGCCAGCAGCTTGGCCCGCAGCGAGTCGGATACGCAGTATTTT. Residues: CASSLARSESDTQYF.

This chain's CDR3 is CSVARGQGDSTDTQYF. The CDR3 DNA reads as TGCAGCGTTGCGAGGGGACAGGGTGACAGCACAGATACGCAGTATTTT. This chain joins TRBV29-1 and TRBJ2-3, with 9 nucleotides matching TRBD1. The V gene's germline CDR1 is SQVTM and CDR2 ANQGSEA. The ends lost 4 bases at V and 0 bases at J; junction bases unmatched: 8. The CDR3 is 16 amino acids.

This clonotype showed up just a few times. V is TRBV10-3 and J is TRBJ1-1; no clear D gene. Trimming left V 3 bases short and J 4 bases short, with 9 bases between. Germline-derived CDR1 and CDR2 are ENHRY and SYGVKD. This CDR3 spans 13 amino acids. CDR3 sequence (DNA): TGTGCCATCAGTGATAGTAAGGCCACTGAAGCTTTCTTT. Protein product: CAISDSKATEAFF.

Only a few counts were recorded for this clonotype. V and J are TRBV28 and TRBJ2-2; D not resolved. The CDR3 has 12 amino acids. Germline V gene lookup returns CDR1 MDHEN and CDR2 SYDVKM. Trimming shortened V by 7 bases and J by 1 base, and 4 bases separated the two germline ends. The CDR3 region has the DNA TGTGCCAGCACAAGGAACACCGGGGAGCTGTTTTTT. Translation gives CASTRNTGELFF.

Only a few counts were recorded for this clonotype. The chain has TRBV24-1 and TRBJ2-2, with 8 bases lining up with TRBD2. Germline V CDR1 and CDR2: KGHDR, SFDVKD. V was pared by 8 bases and J by 0 bases, with 4 bases of the junction left unmatched. This CDR3 is 15 amino acids long. The chain's CDR3 is CATNSGGTNTGELFF. The CDR3 DNA sequence: TGTGCCACCAACAGCGGGGGAACGAACACCGGGGAGCTGTTTTTT.

There are a few counts of this clonotype. This sequence joins TRBV9 and TRBJ2-3; perhaps TRBD2 as D (5 bases). Germline V CDR1 and CDR2: SGDLS, YYNGEE. CDR3 length: 17 amino acids. V shed 2 bases and J shed 4 bases, with 20 bases lying between them. The CDR3 loop is CASSVRDVEERADTQYF. The CDR3 bases are TGTGCCAGCAGCGTGAGAGACGTGGAAGAGAGGGCAGATACGCAGTATTTT.

The genes are TRBV6-1 and TRBJ1-5; D ambiguous. V was trimmed by 2 bases and J by 4 bases, leaving 0 bases between them. The CDR3 is 11 residues long. The germline gives CDR1 MNHNS, CDR2 SASEGT. CDR3 residues: CASSENQPQHF. The DNA of the CDR3 is TGTGCCAGCAGTGAAAATCAGCCCCAGCATTTT.

This clonotype showed up just a few times. The rearrangement uses TRBV19 and TRBJ2-1; unclear D gene. CDR1 LNHDA and CDR2 SQIVND come from the germline V gene (reference sequence). Deletions cut 3 bases from V and 9 bases from J, with 9 bases between. The CDR3 sequence is 12 residues long. CDR3 nucleotide sequence: TGTGCCAGTAGTATTGTTTTGTCTGAGCAGTTCTTC. Translation gives CASSIVLSEQFF.

This clonotype occurred a few times. V is TRBV27 and J is TRBJ2-1, with 10 bases aligning to TRBD1. CDR1 is MNHEY and CDR2 is SMNVEV in the germline V gene (reference sequence). The junction had 10 bases not matched to a gene; V was cut back by 8 bases and J by 3 bases. The CDR3 extends over 16 amino acids. CDR3 coding DNA: TGTGCCAGCGAGACAGGGGGCTCACTATTCTACAATGAGCAGTTCTTC. This encodes CASETGGSLFYNEQFF.

V is TRBV5-6 and J is TRBJ2-1; 13 positions match TRBD2. This CDR3 has 20 residues. Trimming removed 4 bases from V and 0 bases from J; junction bases left unmatched: 13. From germline, CDR1 is SGHDT and CDR2 YYEEEE. CDR3 sequence reads: CASSRGRPGLAGSSYNEQFF. The CDR3 DNA reads as TGTGCCAGCAGCAGGGGACGGCCGGGACTAGCGGGGAGCTCCTACAATGAGCAGTTCTTC.

This clonotype was counted only a few times. The V call is TRBV19, the J call TRBJ1-5; 10 bases align to TRBD1. Germline V lookup: CDR1 LNHDA, CDR2 SQIVND (reference sequence). This CDR3 contains 15 residues. With V trimmed by 6 bases and J by 6 bases, 8 bases remained unmatched. CDR3 amino acids: CASSRGQGKSQPQHF. The DNA of the CDR3 is TGTGCCAGTAGCCGGGGACAGGGGAAGAGTCAGCCCCAGCATTTT.

There are many counts of this clonotype. The chain joins TRBV24-1 to TRBJ2-2, with D maybe TRBD1 (6 bases). Trimming pared 4 bases from V and 3 bases from J, leaving 8 bases between. The CDR3 length is 14 residues. Germline CDR1 reads KGHDR; CDR2 reads SFDVKD. The CDR3 DNA is TGTGCCACCAGTGAGCGACAGGACACCGGGGAGCTGTTTTTT. Its translation is CATSERQDTGELFF.

This chain uses TRBV3-1 with TRBJ1-1; D possibly corresponds to TRBD1 (6 bases). The germline gives CDR1 LGHDT, CDR2 YNNKEL (reference sequence). The CDR3 spans 14 residues. Trimming took off 0 bases at V and 5 bases at J, with 10 bases between the two ends. CDR3 nucleotides: TGTGCCAGCAGCCAAGAAGGGGGGCGTACTGAAGCTTTCTTT. Translating gives CASSQEGGRTEAFF.

This clonotype was seen a few times. This sequence joins TRBV5-1 and TRBJ2-2; 9 nucleotides align to TRBD1. J was trimmed by 3 bases and V by 5 bases; bases with no gene match: 5. This CDR3 is built from 15 residues. Germline values: CDR1 SGHRS, CDR2 YFSETQ. DNA of the CDR3: TGCGCCAGCAGTCAGACAGGGGGGGACACCGGGGAGCTGTTTTTT. Its translation: CASSQTGGDTGELFF.

The CDR3 loop reads CASSYSSGGYTF. CDR3 DNA: TGTGCCAGCAGTTACTCGAGCGGCGGCTACACCTTC. The chain employs TRBV6-5 and TRBJ1-2, with D uncertain. V was shortened by 0 bases and J by 8 bases, with 7 bases between the two germline ends. The CDR3 is made up of 12 amino acids. Germline V CDR1 and CDR2: MNHEY, SVGAGI.